Listed below are T cell receptor beta chains from one sample, sequenced in a study of blood T cell repertoires in COVID-19. Using immunoSEQ multiplex PCR, the repertoire was profiled, and TCRdb retains in-frame clones only, with some absent. This table has around 260,000 clones, around four fifths appearing once. The material sequenced was peripheral blood. These receptors all stem from a man between 60 and 70 years old who had recovered from COVID-19. The CDR3 runs from the conserved cysteine through the conserved F or W. The D gene is left open where the match is weak. Not every row has a clone size; where given, it reads once, few, many or a size class.

d_gene	v_gene	j_gene	abundance	CDR3nt	CDR3aa
NA	TRBV5-5	TRBJ2-1	NA	TGTGCCAGCAGCTTGGAGGGGTATGAGCAGTTCTTC	CASSLEGYEQFF
NA	TRBV28	TRBJ1-1	NA	TGTGCCAGCAGTGATGCACCGGGTGCAAACACTGAAGCTTTCTTT	CASSDAPGANTEAFF
NA	TRBV29-1	TRBJ1-2	NA	TGCAGCGTTGGACAAGTAGCTAACTATGGCTACACCTTC	CSVGQVANYGYTF
TRBD1	TRBV19	TRBJ1-5	NA	TGTGCCGCTGGGGGACAGGCGTTGGGTAAGAGCAATCAGCCCCAGCATTTT	CAAGGQALGKSNQPQHF
TRBD2	TRBV5-1	TRBJ2-1	NA	TGCGCCAGCAGCCAAACTAGCGGGAGGGCCGGGGAGCAGTTCTTC	CASSQTSGRAGEQFF
TRBD1	TRBV25-1	TRBJ2-2	NA	TGTGCCAGCAGTGCGGGACAGGGGGCACCCGGGGAGCTGTTTTTT	CASSAGQGAPGELFF
TRBD1	TRBV27	TRBJ1-5	NA	TGTGCCAGCAGTCGGGGGACAGCCCACAATCAGCCCCAGCATTTT	CASSRGTAHNQPQHF
NA	TRBV9	TRBJ2-1	NA	TGTGCCAGCAGCGTAGCTAGCACCCCCGGGGGTGAGCAGTTCTTC	CASSVASTPGGEQFF
NA	TRBV5-1	TRBJ2-5	few	TGCGCCAGCAGCCAGAGGTACCAAGAGACCCAGTACTTC	CASSQRYQETQYF
NA	TRBV19	TRBJ2-7	once	TGTGCCAGTAGTATCCGGGTTGTCTCGTTCTACGAGCAGTACTTC	CASSIRVVSFYEQYF
NA	TRBV6-5	TRBJ1-2	NA	TGTGCCAGCAGATCCACGGTGAACTATGGCTACACCTTC	CASRSTVNYGYTF
TRBD1	TRBV7-9	TRBJ1-2	NA	TGTGCCAGCAGCTTAGCGGGACAGGGGAATTATGGCTACACCTTC	CASSLAGQGNYGYTF
TRBD1	TRBV5-5	TRBJ1-3	NA	TGTGCCAGCAGCAACGTTCCAGGGGGCACTGGAAACACCATATATTTT	CASSNVPGGTGNTIYF
NA	TRBV5-1	TRBJ2-7	few	TGCGCCAGCAGCTTCGATACAGCCTCCTACGAGCAGTACTTC	CASSFDTASYEQYF
TRBD2	TRBV2	TRBJ2-7	once	TGTGCCAGCACCCCAGGGACTAGCGGTTCCTACGAGCAGTACTTC	CASTPGTSGSYEQYF
TRBD1	TRBV10-3	TRBJ2-7	NA	TGTGCCATCAGTGCGCAGGGGGCGGAGGAGCAGTACTTC	CAISAQGAEEQYF
TRBD1	TRBV5-1	TRBJ2-7	once	TGCGCCAGCAGCTTCCGGGACAGGGCCCGCGAGCAGTACTTC	CASSFRDRAREQYF
NA	TRBV28	TRBJ2-1	NA	TGTGCCAGCAGTCTATTACAGGGAGAGCAGTTCTTC	CASSLLQGEQFF
NA	TRBV28	TRBJ1-2	once	TGTGCCAGCAGTTCAGGGGCGGCTAACTATGGCTACACCTTC	CASSSGAANYGYTF
TRBD2	TRBV4-2	TRBJ2-3	NA	TGTGCCAGCAGCCAAGACCCTAGCGGGGGGGCCACAGATACGCAGTATTTT	CASSQDPSGGATDTQYF
NA	TRBV11-2	TRBJ2-2	NA	TGTGCCAGCAGCTTCAGATCGGGACTCAGGGCCGGGGAGCTGTTTTTT	CASSFRSGLRAGELFF
NA	TRBV7-9	TRBJ2-7	NA	TGTGCCAGCAGCCGGGGAGAGGTCTCCTACGAGCAGTACTTC	CASSRGEVSYEQYF
TRBD2	TRBV3-1/TRBV3-2	TRBJ2-4	NA	TGTGCCAGCAGCCAAGATTCCGGGAGGCCCGGGTTAGCCAAAAACATTCAGTACTTC	CASSQDSGRPGLAKNIQYF
NA	TRBV28	TRBJ2-7	NA	TGTGCCAGCAGGGGGCCAGGGGCCGAGCAGTACTTC	CASRGPGAEQYF
TRBD1	TRBV12-3/TRBV12-4	TRBJ2-7	NA	TGTGCCAGTGGGACAGGGACCTACGAGCAGTACTTC	CASGTGTYEQYF
TRBD1	TRBV6-5	TRBJ2-5	NA	TGTGCCAGCCGGGGACAGGGACAAGAGACCCAGTACTTC	CASRGQGQETQYF
TRBD1	TRBV3-1/TRBV3-2	TRBJ1-1	few	TGTGCCAGCAGCCAAGCACCCCCCAGGGACAGGGGGATTGGAGCTTTCTTT	CASSQAPPRDRGIGAFF
NA	TRBV5-1	TRBJ2-1	NA	TGCGCCAGCAGCTTAGCCGGGAGCAATGAGCAGTTCTTC	CASSLAGSNEQFF
NA	TRBV5-1	TRBJ1-1	NA	TGCGCCAGCAGCTTTAGCATGAACACTGAAGCTTTCTTT	CASSFSMNTEAFF
NA	TRBV3-1/TRBV3-2	TRBJ1-6	NA	TGTGCCAGCAGCCCCCTCCCCCTGTATAATTCACCCCTCCACTTT	CASSPLPLYNSPLHF
NA	TRBV6-2/TRBV6-3	TRBJ1-4	NA	TGTGCCAGCAGTTACGGACGCGCCAGGGCAACTAATGAAAAACTGTTTTTT	CASSYGRARATNEKLFF
TRBD1	TRBV6-6	TRBJ2-1	NA	TGTGCCAGCAGAACAGGGGAATGGCAGTTCTTC	CASRTGEWQFF
NA	TRBV7-8	TRBJ1-2	NA	TGTGCCAGCAGCTTAGGTGGCGTGGCTGGGAGAGATGGCTACACCTTC	CASSLGGVAGRDGYTF
TRBD1	TRBV10-3	TRBJ1-1	NA	TGTGCCATCAGTGACCCCCGACAGGGGTTCTCTGAAGCTTTCTTT	CAISDPRQGFSEAFF
NA	TRBV9	TRBJ2-3	NA	TGTGCCAGCAGCGTAGGTCCAGCGGTTACAGATACGCAGTATTTT	CASSVGPAVTDTQYF
NA	TRBV6-5	TRBJ2-5	NA	TGTGCCAGCAGTCAGCCGGGCCCAGGGGAAGAGACCCAGTACTTC	CASSQPGPGEETQYF
NA	TRBV18	TRBJ2-7	NA	TGTGCCAGCTCACCGAGGACAGCGTCCGAGCAGTACTTC	CASSPRTASEQYF
NA	TRBV7-9	TRBJ2-3	NA	TGTGCCAGCAGCTCGGACTGGACAGATACGCAGTATTTT	CASSSDWTDTQYF
TRBD2	TRBV5-6	TRBJ2-7	NA	TGTGCCAGCAGCTTTCTCGGACTAGCGGGATCCTACGAGCAGTACTTC	CASSFLGLAGSYEQYF
TRBD2	TRBV18	TRBJ2-5	NA	TGTGCCAGCTCACGGCTAGCGGGAGGAGTGGGGGAGACCCAGTACTTC	CASSRLAGGVGETQYF
NA	TRBV28	TRBJ2-5	few	TGTGCCAGCAGTTCACGGGGACATCGGGGACAAGAGACCCAGTACTTC	CASSSRGHRGQETQYF
TRBD1	TRBV29-1	TRBJ2-1	NA	TGCAGCGTTGTTGACAGGGGCTCCTACAATGAGCAGTTCTTC	CSVVDRGSYNEQFF